A selection of T cell receptor beta chains follows, all from one sample in a study of T cell responses to AZD1222 COVID-19 vaccine. Profiled with immunoSEQ multiplex PCR; TCRdb holds only in-frame clones, not every one. The table includes fewer than 140,000 clones, 90% detected once. The specimen was peripheral blood, collected 28 days after the second AZD1222 dose. These receptors all stem from an adult who received the AZD1222 COVID-19 vaccine. The CDR3 runs from the conserved cysteine through the conserved F or W. Each record gives: J gene, D gene, clone size, V gene, CDR3 protein, CDR3 DNA. D genes are given only for firm matches. Clone size appears in some rows only: once, few, many, or a class for an expanded clone.

J gene: TRBJ1-2
D gene: NA
clone size: NA
V gene: TRBV7-9
CDR3 protein: CASSLTATNYGYTF
CDR3 DNA: TGTGCCAGCAGCTTAACGGCCACTAACTATGGCTACACCTTC

J gene: TRBJ1-1
D gene: TRBD1
clone size: NA
V gene: TRBV5-8
CDR3 protein: CASSTGTGPKNTEAFF
CDR3 DNA: TGTGCCAGCAGCACCGGGACAGGGCCGAAAAACACTGAAGCTTTCTTT

J gene: TRBJ1-2
D gene: NA
clone size: NA
V gene: TRBV25-1
CDR3 protein: CASSEGLNTGYTF
CDR3 DNA: TGTGCCAGCAGTGAGGGTTTAAATACTGGCTACACCTTC

J gene: TRBJ2-2
D gene: NA
clone size: NA
V gene: TRBV24-1
CDR3 protein: CATSDIRGTGELFF
CDR3 DNA: TGTGCCACCAGTGACATAAGAGGCACCGGGGAGCTGTTTTTT

J gene: TRBJ1-3
D gene: NA
clone size: NA
V gene: TRBV5-1
CDR3 protein: CASNEGGSGNTIYF
CDR3 DNA: TGCGCCAGCAATGAAGGGGGATCGGGAAACACCATATATTTT

J gene: TRBJ1-1
D gene: NA
clone size: NA
V gene: TRBV6-5
CDR3 protein: CATRDGEAFF
CDR3 DNA: TGTGCCACCCGGGACGGTGAAGCTTTCTTT

J gene: TRBJ2-1
D gene: TRBD2
clone size: NA
V gene: TRBV27
CDR3 protein: CASRPTGRGDNEQFF
CDR3 DNA: TGTGCCAGCCGACCCACAGGGCGGGGGGACAATGAGCAGTTCTTC

J gene: TRBJ2-3
D gene: NA
clone size: NA
V gene: TRBV6-5
CDR3 protein: CASSLRQPTDTQYF
CDR3 DNA: TGTGCCAGCAGTCTTCGACAGCCCACAGATACGCAGTATTTT

J gene: TRBJ2-3
D gene: NA
clone size: NA
V gene: TRBV7-9
CDR3 protein: CASTKGGRGRTDTQYF
CDR3 DNA: TGTGCCAGCACCAAAGGGGGGCGGGGGCGCACAGATACGCAGTATTTT

J gene: TRBJ1-4
D gene: TRBD1
clone size: NA
V gene: TRBV7-9
CDR3 protein: CASSALGTGAEKLFF
CDR3 DNA: TGTGCCAGCAGCGCTTTAGGGACAGGGGCCGAAAAACTGTTTTTT

J gene: TRBJ2-3
D gene: TRBD1
clone size: NA
V gene: TRBV13
CDR3 protein: CASSFRQGSADTQYF
CDR3 DNA: TGTGCCAGCAGCTTTAGACAGGGGTCCGCAGATACGCAGTATTTT

J gene: TRBJ1-5
D gene: TRBD1
clone size: once
V gene: TRBV5-1
CDR3 protein: CASSPTGDQPQHF
CDR3 DNA: TGCGCCAGCAGCCCAACAGGGGATCAGCCCCAGCATTTT

J gene: TRBJ2-7
D gene: NA
clone size: NA
V gene: TRBV12-3/TRBV12-4
CDR3 protein: CASSQRVPYEQYF
CDR3 DNA: TGTGCCAGCAGTCAGAGGGTTCCCTACGAGCAGTACTTC

J gene: TRBJ2-1
D gene: TRBD2
clone size: NA
V gene: TRBV7-2
CDR3 protein: CASSFKGIAGYNEQFF
CDR3 DNA: TGTGCCAGCAGCTTTAAGGGAATAGCGGGGTACAATGAGCAGTTCTTC

J gene: TRBJ2-5
D gene: NA
clone size: NA
V gene: TRBV9
CDR3 protein: CASTPRGASWETQYF
CDR3 DNA: TGTGCCAGCACCCCTCGGGGGGCTAGCTGGGAGACCCAGTACTTC

J gene: TRBJ2-2
D gene: TRBD1
clone size: NA
V gene: TRBV28
CDR3 protein: CASMGQGSGELFF
CDR3 DNA: TGTGCCAGCATGGGACAGGGTTCCGGGGAGCTGTTTTTT

J gene: TRBJ1-2
D gene: TRBD1
clone size: few
V gene: TRBV5-8
CDR3 protein: CASRPRDRAYGYTF
CDR3 DNA: TGTGCCAGCAGACCCCGGGACAGGGCCTATGGCTACACCTTC

J gene: TRBJ2-7
D gene: NA
clone size: NA
V gene: TRBV13
CDR3 protein: CASSSRLGEQYF
CDR3 DNA: TGTGCCAGCAGCTCCCGTCTGGGAGAGCAGTACTTC

J gene: TRBJ1-5
D gene: NA
clone size: NA
V gene: TRBV10-3
CDR3 protein: CAGNDSNQPQHF
CDR3 DNA: TGTGCCGGGAACGATAGCAATCAGCCCCAGCATTTT

J gene: TRBJ1-2
D gene: NA
clone size: NA
V gene: TRBV2
CDR3 protein: CASSGLDGYTF
CDR3 DNA: TGTGCCAGCAGTGGCCTCGATGGCTACACCTTC

J gene: TRBJ2-3
D gene: TRBD2
clone size: NA
V gene: TRBV9
CDR3 protein: CASSRRSSGGTDTQYF
CDR3 DNA: TGTGCCAGCAGCCGTAGGTCCAGCGGGGGCACAGATACGCAGTATTTT

J gene: TRBJ2-7
D gene: TRBD1
clone size: NA
V gene: TRBV4-1
CDR3 protein: CASSQDGGGGQGRSYEQYF
CDR3 DNA: TGCGCCAGCAGCCAAGATGGGGGCGGGGGACAGGGGAGATCCTACGAGCAGTACTTC

J gene: TRBJ2-1
D gene: TRBD2
clone size: once
V gene: TRBV5-1
CDR3 protein: CASSVLAGGHEQFF
CDR3 DNA: TGCGCCAGCAGCGTCTTAGCGGGGGGTCATGAGCAGTTCTTC

J gene: TRBJ1-4
D gene: TRBD1
clone size: NA
V gene: TRBV5-1
CDR3 protein: CASRDRVDEKLFF
CDR3 DNA: TGCGCCAGCCGGGACAGGGTTGATGAAAAACTGTTTTTT

J gene: TRBJ1-5
D gene: TRBD1
clone size: NA
V gene: TRBV19
CDR3 protein: CASMGDRTNQPQHF
CDR3 DNA: TGTGCCAGTATGGGGGACAGGACAAATCAGCCCCAGCATTTT

J gene: TRBJ2-1
D gene: NA
clone size: NA
V gene: TRBV19
CDR3 protein: CASSFLTGEAYYEQFF
CDR3 DNA: TGTGCCAGTAGTTTCCTTACAGGAGAGGCTTACTATGAGCAGTTCTTC

J gene: TRBJ2-2
D gene: NA
clone size: NA
V gene: TRBV3-1/TRBV3-2
CDR3 protein: CASSTYRKNTGELFF
CDR3 DNA: TGTGCCAGCAGCACCTACAGGAAAAACACCGGGGAGCTGTTTTTT

J gene: TRBJ1-4
D gene: TRBD1
clone size: NA
V gene: TRBV28
CDR3 protein: CASSQPGQGNEKLFF
CDR3 DNA: TGTGCCAGCAGTCAGCCGGGACAGGGAAATGAAAAACTGTTTTTT

J gene: TRBJ2-7
D gene: TRBD1
clone size: NA
V gene: TRBV6-1
CDR3 protein: CASSEWGQGRSFF
CDR3 DNA: TGTGCCAGCAGTGAATGGGGACAGGGCCGTTCATTCTTC

J gene: TRBJ2-7
D gene: NA
clone size: once
V gene: TRBV7-9
CDR3 protein: CASSFRAYEQYF
CDR3 DNA: TGTGCCAGCAGCTTCAGGGCGTACGAGCAGTACTTC

J gene: TRBJ1-2
D gene: NA
clone size: once
V gene: TRBV6-4
CDR3 protein: CASSDAQGGSPMF
CDR3 DNA: TGTGCCAGCAGTGACGCCCAGGGTGGGAGTCCAATGTTC

J gene: TRBJ1-4
D gene: NA
clone size: NA
V gene: TRBV3-1/TRBV3-2
CDR3 protein: CASSQAADEKLFF
CDR3 DNA: TGTGCCAGCAGCCAAGCGGCAGATGAAAAACTGTTTTTT

J gene: TRBJ1-1
D gene: TRBD1
clone size: NA
V gene: TRBV6-2/TRBV6-3
CDR3 protein: CASSSLDREVTEAFF
CDR3 DNA: TGTGCCAGCAGTTCCCTGGACAGGGAGGTCACTGAAGCTTTCTTT

J gene: TRBJ1-1
D gene: TRBD1
clone size: NA
V gene: TRBV4-1
CDR3 protein: CASSQLPGQGTEAFF
CDR3 DNA: TGCGCCAGCAGCCAATTACCGGGACAGGGAACTGAAGCTTTCTTT

J gene: TRBJ2-2
D gene: NA
clone size: NA
V gene: TRBV6-1
CDR3 protein: CASSENLEDTGELFF
CDR3 DNA: TGTGCCAGCAGTGAAAATCTGGAGGACACCGGGGAGCTGTTTTTT

J gene: TRBJ1-1
D gene: NA
clone size: NA
V gene: TRBV29-1
CDR3 protein: CSVEEGYSYYAFF
CDR3 DNA: TGCAGCGTTGAAGAGGGCTACAGTTATTATGCCTTCTTT

J gene: TRBJ2-6
D gene: TRBD2
clone size: NA
V gene: TRBV10-3
CDR3 protein: CAISPGLAGAGANVLTF
CDR3 DNA: TGTGCCATCAGCCCGGGACTAGCGGGGGCTGGGGCCAACGTCCTGACTTTC

J gene: TRBJ2-7
D gene: TRBD2
clone size: NA
V gene: TRBV27
CDR3 protein: CASSLSASGREQYF
CDR3 DNA: TGTGCCAGCAGTTTATCCGCTAGCGGTCGCGAGCAGTACTTC

J gene: TRBJ2-7
D gene: NA
clone size: NA
V gene: TRBV7-2
CDR3 protein: CASSLMGPDSYEQYF
CDR3 DNA: TGTGCCAGCAGCTTAATGGGACCGGACTCCTACGAGCAGTACTTC

J gene: TRBJ2-7
D gene: NA
clone size: NA
V gene: TRBV18
CDR3 protein: CASSRRLNSGIYEQYF
CDR3 DNA: TGTGCCAGCTCCCGACGCCTAAATTCCGGGATCTACGAGCAGTACTTC

J gene: TRBJ1-4
D gene: TRBD1
clone size: NA
V gene: TRBV3-1/TRBV3-2
CDR3 protein: CASSQVSDSDRVLFF
CDR3 DNA: TGTGCCAGCAGCCAAGTTTCCGATTCGGACAGGGTCCTGTTTTTT

J gene: TRBJ2-7
D gene: NA
clone size: once
V gene: TRBV27
CDR3 protein: CASTQADSYEQYF
CDR3 DNA: TGTGCCTCCACCCAGGCAGACTCCTACGAGCAGTACTTC

J gene: TRBJ1-6
D gene: NA
clone size: NA
V gene: TRBV30
CDR3 protein: CAWSRTGPVGSPLHF
CDR3 DNA: TGTGCCTGGAGTCGAACAGGGCCGGTGGGGTCACCCCTCCACTTT

J gene: TRBJ1-5
D gene: NA
clone size: few
V gene: TRBV24-1
CDR3 protein: CATSDPGSNQPQHF
CDR3 DNA: TGTGCCACCAGTGACCCCGGTAGCAATCAGCCCCAGCATTTT

J gene: TRBJ2-2
D gene: NA
clone size: NA
V gene: TRBV25-1
CDR3 protein: CASSEQGADTGELFF
CDR3 DNA: TGTGCCAGCAGTGAGCAGGGCGCGGACACCGGGGAGCTGTTTTTT

J gene: TRBJ1-4
D gene: NA
clone size: NA
V gene: TRBV5-1
CDR3 protein: CASSVTATNEKLFF
CDR3 DNA: TGCGCCAGCAGCGTGACAGCGACTAATGAAAAACTGTTTTTT

J gene: TRBJ1-3
D gene: NA
clone size: NA
V gene: TRBV5-5
CDR3 protein: CASSSPWEGNTIYF
CDR3 DNA: TGTGCCAGCAGCTCCCCGTGGGAGGGAAACACCATATATTTT

J gene: TRBJ1-1
D gene: TRBD1
clone size: NA
V gene: TRBV7-2
CDR3 protein: CASSLGTGTNTEAFF
CDR3 DNA: TGTGCCAGCAGCCTCGGGACAGGGACAAACACTGAAGCTTTCTTT

J gene: TRBJ2-5
D gene: NA
clone size: NA
V gene: TRBV5-1
CDR3 protein: CASSFLGTIQETQYF
CDR3 DNA: TGCGCCAGCAGCTTTCTAGGGACGATCCAAGAGACCCAGTACTTC

J gene: TRBJ1-3
D gene: NA
clone size: NA
V gene: TRBV6-6
CDR3 protein: CASSSPQQGHTIYF
CDR3 DNA: TGTGCCAGCAGTTCGCCCCAGCAAGGTCACACCATATATTTT

J gene: TRBJ2-7
D gene: NA
clone size: NA
V gene: TRBV3-1/TRBV3-2
CDR3 protein: CASSQEGVRGYEQYF
CDR3 DNA: TGTGCCAGCAGCCAAGAAGGCGTTAGGGGATACGAGCAGTACTTC

J gene: TRBJ1-1
D gene: NA
clone size: NA
V gene: TRBV4-3
CDR3 protein: CASSQDRGTEAFF
CDR3 DNA: TGCGCCAGCAGCCAAGATAGGGGAACTGAAGCTTTCTTT

J gene: TRBJ2-1
D gene: NA
clone size: NA
V gene: TRBV7-3
CDR3 protein: CASSLIPPDDNRHEQFF
CDR3 DNA: TGTGCCAGCAGCTTAATCCCCCCCGATGACAATCGGCATGAGCAGTTCTTC

J gene: TRBJ1-5
D gene: NA
clone size: NA
V gene: TRBV25-1
CDR3 protein: CASSPDRPSNQPQHF
CDR3 DNA: TGTGCCAGCAGCCCAGACAGGCCGAGCAATCAGCCCCAGCATTTT

J gene: TRBJ2-4
D gene: NA
clone size: NA
V gene: TRBV6-5
CDR3 protein: CASSTEHRTKNIQYF
CDR3 DNA: TGTGCCAGCAGTACGGAGCACCGAACCAAAAACATTCAGTACTTC

J gene: TRBJ1-1
D gene: NA
clone size: NA
V gene: TRBV2
CDR3 protein: CACQVDRDVRLEAFF
CDR3 DNA: TGTGCCTGCCAAGTGGACCGGGACGTACGGCTTGAAGCTTTCTTT